The rows below give T cell receptor beta chains drawn from one sample of a study of T cells in Graves' hyperthyroidism and ophthalmopathy. TCRdb recomputed calls from the multiplex PCR reads with MiXCR, one row per CDR3 protein. The top ten clones hold around 5.3% of a sample with about 420,000 distinct CDR3 sequences, roughly 13% of them seen once. The material sequenced was blood. The receptors were gathered from a woman aged 18-29 years with Graves' hyperthyroidism. The CDR3 runs from the conserved cysteine through the conserved F or W. The D gene is left open where the match is weak. Not all rows give a size; the values are once, few, many and, for expanded clones, a class.

TRBV12-3/TRBV12-4	TRBD1	many	TRBJ2-1	TGTGCCAGCAGCGACTCCGGGACAGGCTATGAGCAGTTCTTC	CASSDSGTGYEQFF
TRBV5-5	NA	many	TRBJ1-1	TGTGCCAGCAGCTTGGAGACGGGGGACGGCACTGAAGCTTTCTTT	CASSLETGDGTEAFF
TRBV20-1	NA	many	TRBJ2-7	TGCAGTGCTATCCGGGACCGCACCTACGAGCAGTACTTC	CSAIRDRTYEQYF
TRBV30	NA	many	TRBJ2-3	TGTGCCTGGATGGAAAGCGGGCCCTGGAAGGGGTATACGCAGTATTTT	CAWMESGPWKGYTQYF
TRBV5-1	NA	few	TRBJ2-2	TGCGCCAGCAGACCGGACGGGACCGGGGAGCTGTTTTTT	CASRPDGTGELFF
TRBV7-9	NA	few	TRBJ1-2	TGTGCCAGCAGCATTCAGGGCTATGGCTACACCTTC	CASSIQGYGYTF
TRBV2	TRBD1	many	TRBJ2-2	TGTGCCAGCAGTTCTACAGGGGGTGGCACCGGGGAGCTGTTTTTT	CASSSTGGGTGELFF
TRBV6-1	NA	few	TRBJ1-6	TGTGCCAGCAGTGGCGCCGCCTATAATTCACCCCTCCACTTT	CASSGAAYNSPLHF
TRBV7-6	TRBD2	NA	TRBJ2-1	TGTGCCAGCAGCTTAGATAGCGGGAGGAGTTCCCATAGCTCCTACAATGAGCAGTTCTTC	CASSLDSGRSSHSSYNEQFF
TRBV28	NA	many	TRBJ2-1	TGTGCCAGCAGTTTATTTGCTATTGAGCAGTTCTTC	CASSLFAIEQFF
TRBV20-1	NA	many	TRBJ2-2	TGCAGTGCTAGGAGGGGCATCGGGGAGCTGTTTTTT	CSARRGIGELFF
TRBV14	NA	few	TRBJ2-7	TGTGCCAGCAGCCAAGATTTAGGTAGTCAGCAGTACTTC	CASSQDLGSQQYF
TRBV10-3	NA	many	TRBJ1-1	TGTGCCATCAGTGCAGGGGAATTGAACACTGAAGCTTTCTTT	CAISAGELNTEAFF
TRBV6-1	TRBD1	NA	TRBJ2-1	TGTGCCAGCAGTTCTGGGACAGATCTCTTCTCTGGGTACAATGAGCAGTTCTTC	CASSSGTDLFSGYNEQFF
TRBV28	NA	many	TRBJ2-7	TGTGCCAGCAGTTTTGCCCTAGCATTAGCCTACGAGCAGTACTTC	CASSFALALAYEQYF
TRBV6-1	NA	many	TRBJ2-7	TGTGCCAGCTACCTAGGGGGGGCGTCCTACGAGCAGTACTTC	CASYLGGASYEQYF
TRBV6-2/TRBV6-3	NA	few	TRBJ1-2	TGTGCCAGCAGAACGGGACTACCGGGACGGGTTAATATGCGCTACACCTTC	CASRTGLPGRVNMRYTF
TRBV18	NA	few	TRBJ1-2	TGTACCAGCTCACCAGTCCCAGGGGTAGTAGACTATGGCTACACCTTC	CTSSPVPGVVDYGYTF
TRBV11-3	TRBD2	many	TRBJ2-1	TGTGCCAGCAGCCCCCGAAACGCGGGAGGGCTTAACAATGAGCAGTTCTTC	CASSPRNAGGLNNEQFF
TRBV7-2	NA	many	TRBJ2-1	TGTGCCAGCAGCTCCTTGGATAGCCTCAACAATGAGCAGTTCTTC	CASSSLDSLNNEQFF
TRBV6-1	TRBD2	NA	TRBJ2-1	TGTGCCAGCAGTCGACCGGGACTAGCGTCTGGTGAGCAGTTCTTC	CASSRPGLASGEQFF
TRBV19	NA	NA	TRBJ1-1	TGTGCCAGTAGTATAGGGGGAGTGGGCACTGAAGCTTTCTTT	CASSIGGVGTEAFF
TRBV7-2	TRBD2	medium-sized	TRBJ2-3	TGTGCCAGCAGCTTCGCTAGCGGAGACACAGATACGCAGTATTTT	CASSFASGDTDTQYF